This T cell receptor beta chain was captured in a study of shared clonotypes between healthy human individuals. Study-level information: Per-donor plates numbered three CD4 naive, three CD4 memory, two CD8 naive and one CD8 memory. Study observations and caveats: Relative to clonotypes present in all four donors, those not shared had lower generation probabilities.

The input for sorted-subset replicate PCRs was about 200 ng DNA, 25,000 to 35,000 T cell genomes. The data were produced by immunoSEQ multiplex PCR, yet TCRdb's version contains in-frame clones alone and is incomplete. This table has more than 2 million clones, 90% to 96% appearing once. As concerns this clone: The antigen is not known.

CDR1 and CDR2 from the germline V gene are SGHNT and YYREEE (reference sequence). This CDR3 is built from 12 residues. V gave up 1 base and J gave up 6 bases, with 4 bases separating them. J is TRBJ2-2 and V is TRBV5-4; D remains unclear. The clonotype comes from a young man in good health. What was sequenced was naive CD4+ T cells sorted from blood. As for subset: CD45RA+ positively selected. CDR3 DNA: TGTGCCAGCAGCTTGTCAGCCGGGGAGCTGTTTTTT. Its protein product is CASSLSAGELFF.